A single TCR beta chain is shown here with its context. The antigen is not known. Germline loops: CDR1 KGHSH, CDR2 LQKENI. V lost 6 bases and J 2 bases, leaving 14 bases between the germline ends. This CDR3 spans 14 amino acids. These data come from a study of cytomegalovirus exposure and HLA in healthy donors. Background on the study: About 80 million unique TCRs from HLA-typed donors made up an early data release.

The PCR ran on 60 Vbeta and 13 Jbeta primers. Method: immunoSEQ multiplex PCR; TCRdb's copy keeps in-frame clones and lacks some. This table has fewer than 30,000 clones, roughly 66% appearing once. Study results and caveats: Despite most TCR sequences being rare, some public TCRs occurred in many donors. The productive fraction for most TCR beta V segments was about 87% or about 30% in an earlier analysis. A missense variant in DCLRE1C was later tied to TCR beta V- and J-gene trimming.

The sample comprised PBMCs. The source is a male donor in good health and CMV-seropositive. The chain uses TRBV18 and TRBJ2-7, with D possibly being TRBD1 (5 bases). CDR3 loop: CASSNDQGPYEQYF. For the CDR3, the DNA is TGTGCCAGCTCCAACGACCAGGGCCCCTACGAGCAGTACTTC.